Listed below are T cell receptor beta chains from one sample, sequenced in a study of T and B cells in COVID-19 patients. One entry per CDR3 protein, called by TCRdb with MiXCR from the multiplex PCR reads. Here the sample spans 20,000 to 25,000 distinct CDR3 sequences, about 32% being singletons. The sequencing input was blood. These receptors were taken from a human donor who had recovered from COVID-19. CDR3s include the opening cysteine and the closing phenylalanine or tryptophan. Clone size is given for some rows only: seen once, a few or many times, or a class if the clone is expanded.

j_call	clone_size	v_call	cdr3_aa
TRBJ1-6	-	TRBV5-1	CASSPNLQGQYSPLHF
TRBJ2-7	once	TRBV6-5	CASRLAGFEQYF
TRBJ2-7	few	TRBV6-6	CASSGLAGIYEQYF
TRBJ2-2	-	TRBV6-5	CASRNPLWGPGELFF
TRBJ2-3	medium-sized	TRBV6-1	CASRWDRGTDTQYF
TRBJ2-5	-	TRBV6-5	CASSMGQGQETQYF
TRBJ2-4	few	TRBV12-3/TRBV12-4	CASSLVGVNIQYF
TRBJ2-7	few	TRBV15	CATSRVQGLEQYF
TRBJ1-4	-	TRBV12-3/TRBV12-4	CASRLGAATNEKLFF
TRBJ2-1	once	TRBV7-4	CASSLGAGGPPYNEQFF
TRBJ2-3	-	TRBV24-1	CASAPSGSTDTQYF
TRBJ2-3	few	TRBV10-3	CAISEWGSTDTQYF
TRBJ1-2	-	TRBV12-3/TRBV12-4	CASSSTGYFGYTF
TRBJ2-1	medium-sized	TRBV6-5	CASSYSGGGGYNEQFF
TRBJ2-1	-	TRBV12-3/TRBV12-4	CASSSRAHEQFF
TRBJ2-1	-	TRBV5-3	CASSPGQATYNEQFF
TRBJ2-7	many	TRBV6-5	CASGRDGGYEQYF
TRBJ1-1	few	TRBV30	CAWNRGNTEAFF
TRBJ1-1	-	TRBV5-6	CASSLVGKGANTEAFF
TRBJ2-5	-	TRBV7-6	CASSLSPGGYQETQYF
TRBJ1-1	-	TRBV5-4	CASSPGDRAPTEAFF
TRBJ1-1	few	TRBV30	CAWSIQGDTEAFF
TRBJ1-2	few	TRBV18	CASSPGRSYGYTF
TRBJ1-2	few	TRBV6-5	CASSWDRTSYGYTF
TRBJ2-2	few	TRBV18	CASSPGGGDRGTGELFF
TRBJ2-7	-	TRBV6-4	CASSDSLGGPYEQYF
TRBJ1-5	-	TRBV7-2	CASSLADREDLPLHF
TRBJ1-1	-	TRBV6-5	CASSYLGGTKAFF
TRBJ2-7	few	TRBV10-3	CAISESNREQYF
TRBJ1-5	few	TRBV5-5	CASSPSGNQPQHF
TRBJ2-1	-	TRBV12-3/TRBV12-4	CASSLAGGFEQFF
TRBJ1-5	few	TRBV19	CASSLQARSNQPQHF
TRBJ2-3	few	TRBV6-1	CASSTGTSGDGDTQYF
TRBJ2-3	many	TRBV19	CASNRGYRTDTQYF
TRBJ1-3	-	TRBV6-6	CASSYSIRSGLGNTIYF
TRBJ2-1	-	TRBV5-1	CASSLVSSRAKSYNEQFF
TRBJ2-7	once	TRBV6-1	CASSERAGSGHEQYF
TRBJ2-2	few	TRBV18	CASSPAVLGELFF
TRBJ1-2	many	TRBV5-5	CASSTGTGSGYTF
TRBJ1-2	-	TRBV7-6	CASSPRQGGYTF
TRBJ2-2	-	TRBV12-3/TRBV12-4	CASSFSGGGELFF
TRBJ1-5	-	TRBV6-5	CASSTGTGSQPQHF
TRBJ1-5	-	TRBV19	CASSITGGGNQPQHF
TRBJ1-2	-	TRBV5-6	CASTVDIYYGYTF
TRBJ1-2	few	TRBV27	CASTGQGAGGYTF
TRBJ1-5	few	TRBV5-4	CASSLSGANQPQHF
TRBJ2-5	-	TRBV6-5	CASRITGGARQETQYF
TRBJ2-6	-	TRBV5-1	CASSAGQLAAGANVLTF